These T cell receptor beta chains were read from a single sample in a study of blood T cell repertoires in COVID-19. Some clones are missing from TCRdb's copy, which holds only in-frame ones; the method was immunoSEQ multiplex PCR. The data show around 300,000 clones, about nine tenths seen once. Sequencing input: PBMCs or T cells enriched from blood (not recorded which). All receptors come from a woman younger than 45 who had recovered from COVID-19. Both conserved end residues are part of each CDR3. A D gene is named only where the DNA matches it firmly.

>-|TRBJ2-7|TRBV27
TGTGCCAGCAGTTTAGCCGGGAGCTCCTACGAGCAGTACTTC
CASSLAGSSYEQYF
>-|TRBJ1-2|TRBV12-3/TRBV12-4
TGTGCCAGCAGTTTGAACAGCTATGGCTACACCTTC
CASSLNSYGYTF
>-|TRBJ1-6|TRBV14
TGTGCCAGCAGCCAGCAGGATAATTCACCCCTCCACTTT
CASSQQDNSPLHF
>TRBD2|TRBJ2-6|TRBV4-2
TGTGCCAGCAGCCAAGATCCTAGCGGGCATTCTGGGGCCAACGTCCTGACTTTC
CASSQDPSGHSGANVLTF
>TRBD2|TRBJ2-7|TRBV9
TGTGCCAGCAGCCCCCTAGCGGGAGGCAATAATGAGCAGTACTTC
CASSPLAGGNNEQYF
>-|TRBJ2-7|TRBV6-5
TGTGCCAGCAGTTACCTGGGACAAGGGGCCTACGAGCAGTACTTC
CASSYLGQGAYEQYF
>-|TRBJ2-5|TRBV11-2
TGTGCCAGCAGCTCCAGGGACTACCAAGAGACCCAGTACTTC
CASSSRDYQETQYF
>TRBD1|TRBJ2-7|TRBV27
TGTGCCAGCAGCCGAATCCTTCGACAGGGGCGAATTTACGAGCAGTACTTC
CASSRILRQGRIYEQYF
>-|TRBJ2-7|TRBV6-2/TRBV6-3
TGTGCCAGCAGTTCCCGGGACAACTACGAGCAGTACTTC
CASSSRDNYEQYF
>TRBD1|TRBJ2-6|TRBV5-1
TGCGCCAGCAGGCCCGGGACAGGGGGCGAATCTGGGGCCAACGTCCTGACTTTC
CASRPGTGGESGANVLTF
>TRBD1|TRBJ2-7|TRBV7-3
TGTGCCAGCAGCACGACAGGGAACTCCTACGAGCAGTACTTC
CASSTTGNSYEQYF
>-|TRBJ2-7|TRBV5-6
TGTGCCAGCAGCTTAAGCGGCGAGCAGTACTTC
CASSLSGEQYF
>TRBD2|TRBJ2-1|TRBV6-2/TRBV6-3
TGTGCCAGCAGTTACCATAGCGGGAGAGTGCACAATGAGCAGTTCTTC
CASSYHSGRVHNEQFF
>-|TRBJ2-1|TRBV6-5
TGTGCCAGCAGTTACCGTCGGCAGGCTTACAATGAGCAGTTCTTC
CASSYRRQAYNEQFF